This note documents a single T cell receptor (beta chain) sequence. This entry is derived from a study of Graves' ophthalmopathy and Graves' hyperthyroidism. Turning to the study itself: Peripheral blood sampling occurred at initial diagnosis, before any treatment.

TCR beta CDR3 amplification used RNA transcripts. HTBI primers were used in a first-round RT-PCR, which preceded a second-round multiplex PCR. TCRdb reprocessed the multiplex PCR reads with MiXCR, giving one entry per CDR3 protein. The sample holds about 400,000 distinct CDR3 sequences, about 18% seen once. Sequencing was done on a sample of peripheral blood. The receptor was isolated from a woman aged 18-29 years with Graves' ophthalmopathy.

The CDR3 here is CSARAGQGVTEAFF. CDR3 DNA sequence: TGCAGTGCTAGAGCGGGACAGGGGGTCACTGAAGCTTTCTTT. V usage is TRBV20-1 and J usage is TRBJ1-1, with 11 bases lining up with TRBD1. Germline assignment: CDR1 DFQATT and CDR2 SNEGSKA (reference sequence). The CDR3 runs to 14 residues. J gave up 4 bases and V 1 base, and 2 bases lay outside the gene matches.